The T cell receptor (beta chain) described here comes from a study of blood T cell repertoires in COVID-19. The participants were between roughly 18 and 90 years old and came from roughly 25 US areas. Participants were placed into cohorts based on the clinical history they reported. This CDR3 has 15 amino acids. The germline gives CDR1 SGDLS, CDR2 YYNGEE. V was pared by 4 bases and J by 6 bases, with 12 bases of the junction left unmatched. Produced via immunoSEQ multiplex PCR; TCRdb's table is partial and in-frame only. The sample lists some 380,000 clones, more than 70% occurring once. The sample was PBMCs or T cells enriched from blood (not recorded which). The chain carries TRBV9 and TRBJ2-7, with TRBD1 matching over 8 bases. The sequence came from a man aged 30-40 years who had recovered from COVID-19. The CDR3, as DNA: TGTGCCAGCAGCCTGACCGGGACAGGAGTGGGCGAGCAGTACTTC. Translated, it gives CASSLTGTGVGEQYF.